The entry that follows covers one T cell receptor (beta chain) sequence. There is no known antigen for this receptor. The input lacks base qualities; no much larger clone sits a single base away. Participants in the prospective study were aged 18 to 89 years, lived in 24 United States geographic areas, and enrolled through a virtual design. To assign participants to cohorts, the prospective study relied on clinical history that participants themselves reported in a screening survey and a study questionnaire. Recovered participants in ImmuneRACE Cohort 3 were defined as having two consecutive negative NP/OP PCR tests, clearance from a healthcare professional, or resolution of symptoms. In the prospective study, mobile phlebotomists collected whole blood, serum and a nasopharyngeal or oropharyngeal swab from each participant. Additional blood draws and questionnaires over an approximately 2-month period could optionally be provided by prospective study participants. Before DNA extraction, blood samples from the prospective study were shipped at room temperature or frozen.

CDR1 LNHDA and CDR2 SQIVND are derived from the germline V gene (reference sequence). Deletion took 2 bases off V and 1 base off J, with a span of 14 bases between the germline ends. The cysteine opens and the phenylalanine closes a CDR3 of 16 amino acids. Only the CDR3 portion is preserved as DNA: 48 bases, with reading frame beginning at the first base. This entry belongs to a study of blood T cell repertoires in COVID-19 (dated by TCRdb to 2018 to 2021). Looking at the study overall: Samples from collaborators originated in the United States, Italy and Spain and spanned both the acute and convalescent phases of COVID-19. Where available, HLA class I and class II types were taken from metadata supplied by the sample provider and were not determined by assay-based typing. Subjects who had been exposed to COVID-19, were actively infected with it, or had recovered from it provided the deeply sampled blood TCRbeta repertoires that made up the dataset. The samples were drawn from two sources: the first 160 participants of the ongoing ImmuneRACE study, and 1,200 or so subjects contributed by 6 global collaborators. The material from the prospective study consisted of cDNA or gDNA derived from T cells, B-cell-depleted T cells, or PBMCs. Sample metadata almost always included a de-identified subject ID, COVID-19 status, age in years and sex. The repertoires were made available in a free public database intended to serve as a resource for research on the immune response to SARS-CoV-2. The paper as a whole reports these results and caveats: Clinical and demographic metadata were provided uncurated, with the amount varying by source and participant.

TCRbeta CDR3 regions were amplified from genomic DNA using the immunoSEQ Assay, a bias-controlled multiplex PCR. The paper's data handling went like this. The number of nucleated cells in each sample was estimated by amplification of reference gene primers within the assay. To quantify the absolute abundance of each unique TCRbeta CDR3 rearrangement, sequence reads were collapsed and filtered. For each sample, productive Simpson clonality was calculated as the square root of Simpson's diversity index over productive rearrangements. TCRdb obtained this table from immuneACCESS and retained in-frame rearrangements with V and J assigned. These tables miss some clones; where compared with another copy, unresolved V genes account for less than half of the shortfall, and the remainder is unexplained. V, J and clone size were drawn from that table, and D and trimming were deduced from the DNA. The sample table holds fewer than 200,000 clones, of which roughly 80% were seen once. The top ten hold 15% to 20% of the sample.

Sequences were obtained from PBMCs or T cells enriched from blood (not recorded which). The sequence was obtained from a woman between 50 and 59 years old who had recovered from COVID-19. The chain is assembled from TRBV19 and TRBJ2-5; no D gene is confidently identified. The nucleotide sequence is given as TGTGCCAGTAGTATATCCGCCAGATTTTTCCAAGAGACCCAGTACTTC. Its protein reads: CASSISARFFQETQYF.